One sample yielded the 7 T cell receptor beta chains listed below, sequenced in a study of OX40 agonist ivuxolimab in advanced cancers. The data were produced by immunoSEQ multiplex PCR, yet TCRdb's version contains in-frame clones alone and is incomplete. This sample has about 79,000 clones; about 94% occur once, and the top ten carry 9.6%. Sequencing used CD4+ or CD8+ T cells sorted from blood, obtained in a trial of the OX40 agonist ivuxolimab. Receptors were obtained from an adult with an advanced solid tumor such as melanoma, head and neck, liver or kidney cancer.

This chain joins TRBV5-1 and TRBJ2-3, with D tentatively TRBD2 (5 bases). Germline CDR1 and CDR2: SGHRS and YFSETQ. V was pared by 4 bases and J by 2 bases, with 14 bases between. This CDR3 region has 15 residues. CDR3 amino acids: CASSIRGVATDTQYF. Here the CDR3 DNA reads TGCGCCAGCAGCATACGGGGAGTGGCCACAGATACGCAGTATTTT.

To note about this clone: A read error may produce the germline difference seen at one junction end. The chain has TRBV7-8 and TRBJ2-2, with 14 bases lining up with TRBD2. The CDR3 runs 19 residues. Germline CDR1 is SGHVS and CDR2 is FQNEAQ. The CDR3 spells CASSVPGLAGVKHSGGLFF. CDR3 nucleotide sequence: TGTGCCAGCAGCGTCCCGGGACTAGCGGGGGTCAAACATTCCGGGGGGCTGTTTTTT.

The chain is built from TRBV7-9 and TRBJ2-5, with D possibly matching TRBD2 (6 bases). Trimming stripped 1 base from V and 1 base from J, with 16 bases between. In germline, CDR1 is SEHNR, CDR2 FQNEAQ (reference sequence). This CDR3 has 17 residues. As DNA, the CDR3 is TGTGCCAGCAGCTTAGTCGGTCTTGGGAGGAGCCAAGAGACCCAGTACTTC. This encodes CASSLVGLGRSQETQYF.

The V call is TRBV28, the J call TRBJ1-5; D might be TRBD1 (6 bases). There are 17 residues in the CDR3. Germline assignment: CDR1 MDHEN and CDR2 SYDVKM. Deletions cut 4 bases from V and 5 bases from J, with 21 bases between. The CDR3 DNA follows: TGTGCCAGCAGTTGGCGGCAGGGGAAAGTAGGGGATCAGCCCCAGCATTTT. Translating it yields CASSWRQGKVGDQPQHF.

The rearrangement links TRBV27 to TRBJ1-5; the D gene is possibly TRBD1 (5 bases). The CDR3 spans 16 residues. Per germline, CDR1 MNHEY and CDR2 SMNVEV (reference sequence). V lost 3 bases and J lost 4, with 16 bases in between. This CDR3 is CASSFSIPRGNQPQHF. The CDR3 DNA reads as TGTGCCAGCAGTTTCTCAATACCCCGGGGGAATCAGCCCCAGCATTTT.

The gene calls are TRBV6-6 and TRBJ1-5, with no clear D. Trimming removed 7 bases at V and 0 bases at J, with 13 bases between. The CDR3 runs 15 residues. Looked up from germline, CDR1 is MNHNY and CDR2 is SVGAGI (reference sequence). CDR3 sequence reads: CASIIGEYSNQPQHF. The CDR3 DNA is TGTGCCAGCATCATCGGAGAATATAGCAATCAGCCCCAGCATTTT.

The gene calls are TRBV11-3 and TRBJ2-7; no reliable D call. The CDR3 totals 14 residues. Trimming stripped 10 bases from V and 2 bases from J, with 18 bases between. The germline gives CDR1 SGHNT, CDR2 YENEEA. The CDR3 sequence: CATQDVLFTYEQYF. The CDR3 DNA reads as TGTGCCACCCAGGACGTACTTTTTACCTACGAGCAGTACTTC.